These 28 T cell receptor beta chains share one sample of origin, sequenced in a study of monozygotic twins with inflammatory bowel disease. TCRdb derives one entry per CDR3 protein from the 5' RACE reads, leaving out DNA. This table holds 110,000 to 150,000 distinct CDR3 sequences. Source material: blood. The receptors shown here come from a human donor with ulcerative colitis or Crohn's disease, or a healthy co-twin of an affected twin (not recorded which).

The V gene is TRBV10-2, the J gene TRBJ2-2; TCRdb names TRBD1, which stays unverified in the absence of DNA. The V gene's germline CDR1 is WSHSY and CDR2 SAAADI. This CDR3 has 16 residues. The CDR3 is CASSEGRLADTGELFF.

The rearrangement joins TRBV19 to TRBJ1-5; the TRBD1 assignment by TCRdb is unverifiable without DNA. Germline V gene lookup returns CDR1 LNHDA and CDR2 SQIVND (reference sequence). The CDR3 contains 15 residues. The CDR3 loop is CASSLQGGGNQPQHF.

The chain combines TRBV20-1 with TRBJ2-1. Per the germline V gene, CDR1 is DFQATT and CDR2 is SNEGSKA (reference sequence). The CDR3 consists of 14 residues. This CDR3 reads CSASLASSYNEQFF.

The rearrangement joins TRBV9 to TRBJ1-4; the D call from TCRdb, TRBD1, cannot be confirmed without DNA. The germline gives CDR1 SGDLS, CDR2 YYNGEE. This CDR3 contains 14 residues. CDR3 sequence: CASSVDREDEKLFF. Supplemented by reference TRBV9 and TRBJ1-4, the full variable domain reads DSGVTQTPKHLITATGQRVTLRCSPRSGDLSVYWYQQSLDQGLQFLIQYYNGEERAKGNILERFSAQQFPDLHSELNLSSLELGDSALYFCASSVDREDEKLFFGSGTQLSVL.

V is TRBV7-9 and J is TRBJ1-2; checking the TCRdb D call of TRBD1 is not possible without DNA. The CDR3 is 15 amino acids. Germline CDR1 is SEHNR and CDR2 is FQNEAQ (reference sequence). The CDR3 sequence is CASSPRTVDFYGYTF.

The gene calls are TRBV9 and TRBJ2-2; TCRdb's D call of TRBD2 is untestable without DNA. The CDR3 contains 18 residues. Per germline, CDR1 SGDLS and CDR2 YYNGEE. CDR3 region: CASSVRLAGEANTGELFF.

This chain connects TRBV7-2 to TRBJ2-2. This CDR3 region has 15 residues. The germline V gene encodes CDR1 SGHTA and CDR2 FQGNSA. This CDR3 reads CASSLGSSTPGELFF.

V usage is TRBV20-1 and J usage is TRBJ1-1; TCRdb gives TRBD1 as the D gene, but with no DNA this cannot be confirmed. Germline values: CDR1 DFQATT, CDR2 SNEGSKA (reference sequence). The CDR3 sequence is 12 residues long. The CDR3 protein is CSADRGPTEAFF.

The J gene is TRBJ1-3, the V gene TRBV20-1; lacking DNA, the TRBD1 call made by TCRdb goes unchecked. This CDR3 is built from 17 residues. CDR1 DFQATT and CDR2 SNEGSKA come from the germline V gene (reference sequence). CDR3 in amino acids: CSARDRTGVGSGNTIYF.

The V call is TRBV12-3 or TRBV12-4, the J call TRBJ1-4; TCRdb calls TRBD1, which cannot be checked without DNA. This CDR3 is 14 amino acids long. The CDR3 loop reads CASSLGQGNEKLFF.

V is TRBV7-9 and J is TRBJ1-5. From germline, CDR1 is SEHNR and CDR2 FQNEAQ (reference sequence). This CDR3 contains 13 residues. The CDR3 loop reads CASSTKRDQPQHF.

The J gene is TRBJ2-3, the V gene TRBV24-1. CDR1 and CDR2 from the germline V gene are KGHDR and SFDVKD. This CDR3 spans 14 amino acids. The CDR3 loop reads CATSDLFLPDTQYF.

V and J are TRBV6-1 and TRBJ2-7; TCRdb selects TRBD2, and the lack of DNA leaves this call unchecked. This CDR3 comprises 14 residues. CDR1 and CDR2 from the germline V gene are MNHNS and SASEGT. Here the CDR3 reads CASSRAGRTYEQYF.

The chain employs TRBV6-1 and TRBJ2-7. The length of the CDR3 is 11 residues. The germline gives CDR1 MNHNS, CDR2 SASEGT. The CDR3 spells CASSEGRQGLF.

The rearrangement joins TRBV7-2 to TRBJ2-7; TCRdb's D call of TRBD1 is untestable without DNA. CDR1 and CDR2 from the germline V gene are SGHTA and FQGNSA. The CDR3 runs 15 residues. The CDR3 loop is CASSLSFASSYEQYF. Filled out from reference TRBV7-2 and TRBJ2-7, the complete variable domain reads GAGVSQSPSNKVTEKGKDVELRCDPISGHTALYWYRQSLGQGLEFLIYFQGNSAPDKSGLPSDRFSAERTGGSVSTLTIQRTQQEDSAVYLCASSLSFASSYEQYFGPGTRLTVT.

V usage is TRBV12-3 or TRBV12-4 and J usage is TRBJ1-5. This CDR3 is built from 16 residues. Here the CDR3 reads CASSKPRDRSNEPQHF.

The chain recombines TRBV20-1 with TRBJ1-1. The CDR3 runs 13 residues. The germline V gene encodes CDR1 DFQATT and CDR2 SNEGSKA (reference sequence). This CDR3 reads CSSEVNMNTEAFF.

J is TRBJ2-1 and V is TRBV5-1; with no DNA, the TCRdb D assignment of TRBD2 cannot be verified. CDR3 length: 16 amino acids. Germline CDR1 and CDR2: SGHRS and YFSETQ. This CDR3 reads CASSARLAGVSNEQFF.

The rearrangement uses TRBV27 and TRBJ1-1. Germline values: CDR1 MNHEY, CDR2 SMNVEV (reference sequence). The CDR3 has 14 residues. The CDR3 sequence: CASRIFEANTEAFF.

The chain has TRBV10-3 and TRBJ2-1; with no DNA, the TCRdb D assignment of TRBD1 cannot be verified. This CDR3 has 15 amino acids. The V gene's germline CDR1 is ENHRY and CDR2 SYGVKD. The CDR3 sequence is CAISESATGGYEQFF.

The chain carries TRBV5-1 and TRBJ1-1; TCRdb picks TRBD1, but there is no DNA to check that call. Germline V gene sequence: CDR1 SGHRS, CDR2 YFSETQ. The CDR3 length is 14 residues. The CDR3 sequence: CASSNRTGGTEAFF.

V and J are TRBV20-1 and TRBJ2-2; TCRdb designates TRBD2, a call that cannot be tested without DNA. Germline assignment: CDR1 DFQATT and CDR2 SNEGSKA (reference sequence). The CDR3 is made up of 15 amino acids. CDR3 amino acids: CSAREARTSTGELFF.

The chain uses TRBV7-3 and TRBJ2-1; there is no DNA to check the TCRdb D call of TRBD2. This CDR3 spans 16 amino acids. Germline CDR1 is SGHTA and CDR2 is FQGTGA. The CDR3 loop reads CASSPQTSGRADEQFF. The whole variable domain, filled in from reference TRBV7-3 and TRBJ2-1, reads GAGVSQTPSNKVTEKGKYVELRCDPISGHTALYWYRQSLGQGPEFLIYFQGTGAADDSGLPNDRFFAVRPEGSVSTLKIQRTERGDSAVYLCASSPQTSGRADEQFFGPGTRLTVL.

The chain carries TRBV5-6 and TRBJ1-2; with no DNA, the TCRdb D assignment of TRBD1 cannot be verified. CDR1 and CDR2 (germline): SGHDT, YYEEEE. This CDR3 comprises 14 residues. The CDR3 is CASSLAVQGAGYTF.

The chain employs TRBV5-8 and TRBJ1-1. The CDR3 totals 13 residues. The V gene's germline CDR1 is SGHTS and CDR2 YDEGEE. The CDR3 reads CASSLDLLREAFF.

V usage is TRBV20-1 and J usage is TRBJ1-1. Per the germline V gene, CDR1 is DFQATT and CDR2 is SNEGSKA (reference sequence). This CDR3 contains 13 residues. The CDR3 sequence: CSARALGLRKAFF.

The genes are TRBV5-1 and TRBJ1-2. Germline V CDR1 and CDR2: SGHRS, YFSETQ. The CDR3 contains 14 residues. CDR3 protein: CASKLQQSNYGYTF.

The J gene is TRBJ2-5, the V gene TRBV18; absent DNA, TCRdb's TRBD2 call cannot be checked. This CDR3 has 17 amino acids. Germline-derived CDR1 and CDR2 are KGHSH and LQKENI. CDR3 residues: CASSPRGPGVDQETQYF.